This TCR beta chain comes out of a study of human T cells and chemical hapten exposure. TCRdb analysed the RACE reads with MiXCR anew, one entry per CDR3 protein. The table has roughly 380,000 distinct CDR3 sequences, roughly 5.3% seen once. This clonotype was observed at least ten times. The CDR3 runs to 14 residues. The V gene's germline CDR1 is SQVTM and CDR2 ANQGSEA. The V segment lost 7 bases and the J segment 1 base; nucleotides outside the gene matches: 7. Time point specified: pre-sensitization, week 0. Treatment denoted: therapeutic diphenylcyclopropenone sensitization with weekly scalp DPC. The sample here was whole blood, taken in connection with sensitization to the hapten diphenylcyclopropenone (DPC). This sequence joins TRBV29-1 and TRBJ2-3; TRBD2 matches 8 bases. The receptor was isolated from a woman in her fifties or sixties with alopecia areata. Some clones in this sample may be carry-over from other donors' samples. The DNA of the CDR3 is TGCAGCGCACGGGGGGGGCCCGGCACAGATACGCAGTATTTT. It specifies CSARGGPGTDTQYF.